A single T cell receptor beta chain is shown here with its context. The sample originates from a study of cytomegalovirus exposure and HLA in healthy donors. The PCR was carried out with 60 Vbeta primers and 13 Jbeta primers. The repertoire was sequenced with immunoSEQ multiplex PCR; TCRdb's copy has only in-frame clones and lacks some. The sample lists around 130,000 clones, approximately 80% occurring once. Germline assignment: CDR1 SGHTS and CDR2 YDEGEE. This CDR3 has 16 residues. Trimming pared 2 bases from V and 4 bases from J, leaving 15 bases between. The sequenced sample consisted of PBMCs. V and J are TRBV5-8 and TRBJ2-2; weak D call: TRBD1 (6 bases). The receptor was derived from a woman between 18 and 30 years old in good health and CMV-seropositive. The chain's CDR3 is CASSLPLDSRTGELFF. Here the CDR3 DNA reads TGTGCCAGCAGCTTACCCTTGGACAGCCGCACCGGGGAGCTGTTTTTT.